This TCR beta chain was captured by sequencing in a study of regulatory T cells in long-lasting Graves disease. Study context: By definition, persistent Graves' disease involved antithyroid drugs for over 5 years alongside positive TSH receptor antibodies. Broader study findings: Few sampled subjects may have lowered accuracy.

Noted time point: persistent/refractory GD, antithyroid drugs over 5 years with positive TRAb. Scientists built the TCR library using RNA that was extracted from PBMCs. Graves' disease diagnosis was established per American Thyroid Association guidelines. A remark on this clonotype: Its specificity is unknown.

HTBI primers from iRepertoire and Arm-PCR of CDR3 regions yielded the TCR beta libraries. TCRdb itself ran the multiplex PCR reads through MiXCR, one entry per CDR3 protein. The repertoire holds about 660,000 distinct CDR3 sequences, with 25% to 30% as singletons. This clonotype was sampled from a female donor with Graves disease. The sample in question was peripheral blood mononuclear cells (PBMCs), obtained when the disease was refractory, from a patient treated with antithyroid drugs.

CDR3 DNA: TGTGCCAGCAGACCTCCGGGAGCCTACGAGCAGTACTTC. It encodes CASRPPGAYEQYF. The gene calls are TRBV5-4 and TRBJ2-7, with D tentatively TRBD2 (6 bases). The germline V and J ends were trimmed by 5 bases and 2 bases, with 11 bases remaining between them. This CDR3 is built from 13 residues. Germline values: CDR1 SGHNT, CDR2 YYREEE (reference sequence).